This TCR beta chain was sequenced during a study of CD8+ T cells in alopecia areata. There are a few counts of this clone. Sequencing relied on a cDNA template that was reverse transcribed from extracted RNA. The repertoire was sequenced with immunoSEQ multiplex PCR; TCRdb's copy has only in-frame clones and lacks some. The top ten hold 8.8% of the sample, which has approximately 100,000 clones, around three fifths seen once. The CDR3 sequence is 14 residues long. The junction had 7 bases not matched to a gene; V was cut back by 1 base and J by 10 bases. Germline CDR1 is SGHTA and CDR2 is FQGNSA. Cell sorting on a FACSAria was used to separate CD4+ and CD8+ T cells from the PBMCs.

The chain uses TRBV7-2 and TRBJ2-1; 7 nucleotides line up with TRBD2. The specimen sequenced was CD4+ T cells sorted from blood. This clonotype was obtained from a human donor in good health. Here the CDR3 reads CASSLGAGRGEQFF. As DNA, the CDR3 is TGTGCCAGCAGCTTAGGGGCCGGGCGGGGGGAGCAGTTCTTC.